This TCR beta chain stems from a study of CD8+ T cells in alopecia areata. Broader study findings: Relative to normal scalp, lesional scalp, especially alopecia totalis/universalis, showed higher clonality.

The sample holds one count of this clone. The antigen remains unidentified. V shed 4 bases, J shed 5 bases, and the junction held 13 bases outside the gene matches. The CDR3 extends over 15 amino acids. The germline gives CDR1 GTSNPN, CDR2 SVGIG (reference sequence). Reverse transcribed after extraction, RNA yielded cDNA as the sequencing template. The protocol was immunoSEQ multiplex PCR, while the TCRdb copy is restricted to in-frame clones and leaves out a portion. The sample consists of 200,000 to 250,000 clones, about 61% of them appearing once. Sorting separated CD4+ and CD8+ T cells out of PBMCs.

The receptor comes from a human donor in good health. The chain uses TRBV30 and TRBJ2-7; 8 nucleotides agree with TRBD1. The sequenced sample consisted of CD8+ T cells sorted from blood. The CDR3 region is CAWTLGQGRRDEQYF. The CDR3 bases are TGTGCCTGGACTCTAGGACAGGGCCGTCGGGACGAGCAGTACTTC. Full variable domain (outside the CDR3, taken from reference TRBV30 and TRBJ2-7): SQTIHQWPATLVQPVGSPLSLECTVEGTSNPNLYWYRQAAGRGLQLLFYSVGIGQISSEVPQNLSASRPQDRQFILSSKKLLLSDSGFYLCAWTLGQGRRDEQYFGPGTRLTVT.